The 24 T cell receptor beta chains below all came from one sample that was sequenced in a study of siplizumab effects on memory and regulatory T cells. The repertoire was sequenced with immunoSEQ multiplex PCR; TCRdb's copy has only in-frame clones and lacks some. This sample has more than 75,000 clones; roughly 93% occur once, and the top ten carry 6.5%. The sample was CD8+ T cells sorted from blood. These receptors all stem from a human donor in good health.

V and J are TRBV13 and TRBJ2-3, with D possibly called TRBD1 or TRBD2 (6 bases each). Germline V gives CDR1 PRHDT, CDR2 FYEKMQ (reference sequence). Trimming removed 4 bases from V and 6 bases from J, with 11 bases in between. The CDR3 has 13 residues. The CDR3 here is CASSSRGGDTQYF. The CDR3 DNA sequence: TGTGCCAGCAGCTCCCGAGGGGGGGATACGCAGTATTTT.

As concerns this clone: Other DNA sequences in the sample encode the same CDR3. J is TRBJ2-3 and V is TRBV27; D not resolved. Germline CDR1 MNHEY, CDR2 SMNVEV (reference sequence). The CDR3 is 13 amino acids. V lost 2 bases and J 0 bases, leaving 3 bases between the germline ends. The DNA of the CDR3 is TGTGCCAGCAGTTTAACTAGCACAGATACGCAGTATTTT. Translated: CASSLTSTDTQYF.

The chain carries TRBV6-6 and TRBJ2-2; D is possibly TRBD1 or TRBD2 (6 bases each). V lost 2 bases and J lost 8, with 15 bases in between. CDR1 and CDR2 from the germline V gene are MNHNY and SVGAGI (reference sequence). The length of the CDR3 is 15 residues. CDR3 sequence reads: CASSYLPGAQGELFF. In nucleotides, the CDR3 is TGTGCCAGCAGTTACCTGCCGGGGGCGCAGGGGGAGCTGTTTTTT.

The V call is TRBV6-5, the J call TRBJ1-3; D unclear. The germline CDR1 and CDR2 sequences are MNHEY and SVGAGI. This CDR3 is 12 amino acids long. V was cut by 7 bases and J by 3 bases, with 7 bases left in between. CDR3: CASNGVGNTIYF. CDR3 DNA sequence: TGTGCCAGCAATGGGGTTGGAAACACCATATATTTT.

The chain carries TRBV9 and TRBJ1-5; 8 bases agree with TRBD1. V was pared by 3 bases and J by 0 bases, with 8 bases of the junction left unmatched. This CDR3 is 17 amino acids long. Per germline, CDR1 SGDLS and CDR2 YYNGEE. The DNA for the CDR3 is TGTGCCAGCAGCGAGGCGGACAGGGTTAATAGCAATCAGCCCCAGCATTTT. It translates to CASSEADRVNSNQPQHF.

CDR3 DNA sequence: TGCGCCAGCAGCCAAGTCCCGGTTGCAGCTAATGAAAAACTGTTTTTT. Protein sequence: CASSQVPVAANEKLFF. The chain has TRBV4-1 and TRBJ1-4; D ambiguous. The length of the CDR3 is 16 residues. Trimming took off 1 base at V and 3 bases at J, with 12 bases between the two ends. Germline V gene sequence: CDR1 MGHRA, CDR2 YSYEKL.

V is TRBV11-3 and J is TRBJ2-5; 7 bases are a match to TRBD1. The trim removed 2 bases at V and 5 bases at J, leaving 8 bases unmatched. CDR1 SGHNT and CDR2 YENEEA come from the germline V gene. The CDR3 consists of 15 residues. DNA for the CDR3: TGTGCCAGCAGCTTATACCAGGGGGAGTGGGAGACCCAGTACTTC. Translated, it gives CASSLYQGEWETQYF.

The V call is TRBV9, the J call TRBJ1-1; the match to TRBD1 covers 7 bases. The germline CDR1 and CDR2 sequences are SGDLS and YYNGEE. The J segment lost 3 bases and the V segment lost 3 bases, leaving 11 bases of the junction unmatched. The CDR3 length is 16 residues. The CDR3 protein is CASSARTGYSDTEAFF. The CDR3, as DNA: TGTGCCAGCAGCGCGCGGACAGGCTATTCGGACACTGAAGCTTTCTTT.

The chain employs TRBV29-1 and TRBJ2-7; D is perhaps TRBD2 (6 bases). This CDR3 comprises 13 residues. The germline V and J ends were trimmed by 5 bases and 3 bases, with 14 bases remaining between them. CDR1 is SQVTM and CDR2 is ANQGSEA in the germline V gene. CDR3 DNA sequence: TGCAGCGTTCGACTAGTCAACGGCTACGAGCAGTACTTC. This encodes CSVRLVNGYEQYF.

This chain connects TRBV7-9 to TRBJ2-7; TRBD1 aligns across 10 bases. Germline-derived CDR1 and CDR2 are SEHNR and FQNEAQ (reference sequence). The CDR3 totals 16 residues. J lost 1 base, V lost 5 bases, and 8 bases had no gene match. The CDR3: CASSHTGQGFSYEQYF. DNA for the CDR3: TGTGCCAGCAGCCACACGGGACAGGGGTTTTCCTACGAGCAGTACTTC.

CDR3 region: CASRWESGTGELFF. The CDR3 bases are TGTGCCAGCAGGTGGGAGAGCGGGACCGGGGAGCTGTTTTTT. The chain couples TRBV28 to TRBJ2-2, with D tentatively TRBD2 (6 bases). Looked up from germline, CDR1 is MDHEN and CDR2 is SYDVKM. This CDR3 has 14 residues. Trimming left V 6 bases short and J 5 bases short, with 13 bases between.

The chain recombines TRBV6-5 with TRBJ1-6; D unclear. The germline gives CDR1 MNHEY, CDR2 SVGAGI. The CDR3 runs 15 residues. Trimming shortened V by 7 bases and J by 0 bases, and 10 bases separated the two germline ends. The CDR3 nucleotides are TGTGCCAGCACTGGGAGTAACTCCTATAATTCACCCCTCCACTTT. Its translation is CASTGSNSYNSPLHF.

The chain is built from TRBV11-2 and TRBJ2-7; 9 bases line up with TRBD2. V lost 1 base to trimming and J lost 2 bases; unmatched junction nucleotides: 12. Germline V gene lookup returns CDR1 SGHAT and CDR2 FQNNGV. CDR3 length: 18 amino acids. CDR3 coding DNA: TGTGCCAGCAGCTTAGCCCCTGTACGAGCGGGGGGCGCCTACGAGCAGTACTTC. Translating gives CASSLAPVRAGGAYEQYF. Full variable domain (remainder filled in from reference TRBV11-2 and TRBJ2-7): EAGVAQSPRYKIIEKRQSVAFWCNPISGHATLYWYQQILGQGPKLLIQFQNNGVVDDSQLPKDRFSAERLKGVDSTLKIQPAKLEDSAVYLCASSLAPVRAGGAYEQYFGPGTRLTVT.

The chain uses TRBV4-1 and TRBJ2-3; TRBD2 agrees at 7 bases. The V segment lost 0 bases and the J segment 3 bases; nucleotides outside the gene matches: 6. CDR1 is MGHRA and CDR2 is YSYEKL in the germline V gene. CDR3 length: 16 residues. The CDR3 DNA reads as TGCGCCAGCAGCCAAGACCGCGGGGGAGGAACAGATACGCAGTATTTT. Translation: CASSQDRGGGTDTQYF.

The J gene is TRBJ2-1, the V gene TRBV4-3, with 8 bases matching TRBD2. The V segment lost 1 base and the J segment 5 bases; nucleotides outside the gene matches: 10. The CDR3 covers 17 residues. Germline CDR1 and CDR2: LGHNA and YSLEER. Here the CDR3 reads CASSQVPGLGFNNEQFF. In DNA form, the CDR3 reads TGCGCCAGCAGCCAAGTACCGGGACTAGGCTTCAACAATGAGCAGTTCTTC.

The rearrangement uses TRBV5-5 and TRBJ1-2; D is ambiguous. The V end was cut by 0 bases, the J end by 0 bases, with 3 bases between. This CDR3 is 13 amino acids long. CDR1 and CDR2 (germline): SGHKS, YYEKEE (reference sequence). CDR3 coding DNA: TGTGCCAGCAGCTTGGAGACTAACTATGGCTACACCTTC. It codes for CASSLETNYGYTF.

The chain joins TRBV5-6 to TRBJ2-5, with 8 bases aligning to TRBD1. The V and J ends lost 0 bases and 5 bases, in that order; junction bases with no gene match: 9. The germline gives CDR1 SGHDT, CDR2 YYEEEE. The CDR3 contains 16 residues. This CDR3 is CASSLALTGDWETQYF. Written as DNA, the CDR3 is TGTGCCAGCAGCTTGGCCTTGACAGGGGACTGGGAGACCCAGTACTTC.

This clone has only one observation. As DNA, the CDR3 is TGTGCCAGCAGTTTATCGTGGGGAGCCGGTTGGGGGACCCAGTACTTC. Amino acids: CASSLSWGAGWGTQYF. The chain has TRBV27 and TRBJ2-5; D is possibly TRBD2 (5 bases). V lost 0 bases to trimming and J lost 7 bases, with 18 bases between them. Germline loops: CDR1 MNHEY, CDR2 SMNVEV (reference sequence). This CDR3 spans 16 amino acids.

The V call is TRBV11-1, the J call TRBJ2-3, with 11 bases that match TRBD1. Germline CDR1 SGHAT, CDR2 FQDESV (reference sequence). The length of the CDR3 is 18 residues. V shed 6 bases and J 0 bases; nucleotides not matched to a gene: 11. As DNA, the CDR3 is TGTGCCAGCAGTCGCCGGGACAGGGGGTCCTATAGCACAGATACGCAGTATTTT. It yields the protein CASSRRDRGSYSTDTQYF.

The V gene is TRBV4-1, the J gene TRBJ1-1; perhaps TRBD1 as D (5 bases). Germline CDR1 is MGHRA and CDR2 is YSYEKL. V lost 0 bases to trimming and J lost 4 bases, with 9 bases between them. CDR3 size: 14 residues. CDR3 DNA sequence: TGCGCCAGCAGCCAAGATGAGGGGATCACTGAAGCTTTCTTT. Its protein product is CASSQDEGITEAFF.

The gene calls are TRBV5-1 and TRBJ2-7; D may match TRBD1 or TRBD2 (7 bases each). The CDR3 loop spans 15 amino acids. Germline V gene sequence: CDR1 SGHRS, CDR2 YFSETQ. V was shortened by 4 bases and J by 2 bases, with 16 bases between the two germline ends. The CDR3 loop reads CASSPEQGRAYEQYF. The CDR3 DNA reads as TGCGCCAGCAGCCCTGAACAGGGGAGGGCCTACGAGCAGTACTTC.

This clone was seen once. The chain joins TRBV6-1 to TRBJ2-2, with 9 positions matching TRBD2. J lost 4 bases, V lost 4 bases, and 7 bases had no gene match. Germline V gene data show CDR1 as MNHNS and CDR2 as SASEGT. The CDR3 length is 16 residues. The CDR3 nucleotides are TGTGCCAGCAGTGGCGGTAGCGGGGGTAGCACCGGGGAGCTGTTTTTT. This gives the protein CASSGGSGGSTGELFF.

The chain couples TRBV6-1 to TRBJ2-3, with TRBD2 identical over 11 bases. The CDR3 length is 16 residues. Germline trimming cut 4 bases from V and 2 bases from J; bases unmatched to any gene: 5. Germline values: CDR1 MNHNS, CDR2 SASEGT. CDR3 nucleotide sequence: TGTGCCAGCAGTGTTTCTAGCGGGGGGCCCACAGATACGCAGTATTTT. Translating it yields CASSVSSGGPTDTQYF.

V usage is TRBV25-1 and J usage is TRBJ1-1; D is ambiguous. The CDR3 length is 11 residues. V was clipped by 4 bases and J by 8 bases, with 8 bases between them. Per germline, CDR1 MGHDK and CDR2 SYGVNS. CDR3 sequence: CASSGSAEAFF. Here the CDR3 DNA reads TGTGCCAGCAGTGGCTCAGCAGAAGCTTTCTTT.